Reported below is one T cell receptor beta chain. The data were taken from a study of blood T cell repertoires in COVID-19. In the study overall: The cDNA or gDNA used as material had been derived from T cells, B-cell-depleted T cells, or PBMCs.

In the original workflow: Estimation of nucleated cell counts was performed using reference gene primer amplification. Sequenced by immunoSEQ multiplex PCR; TCRdb stores in-frame clones only, minus some. D and trimming were read from the DNA, whereas the V and J calls and clone size are those reported in that table. The sample records about 180,000 clones, roughly 86% being singletons. The germline CDR1 and CDR2 sequences are SGDLS and YYNGEE. V was shortened by 1 base and J by 1 base, with 8 bases between the two germline ends. CDR3 size: 14 residues. The source of this sequence is a woman aged 30 to 39 with active or convalescent COVID-19. The sequencing sample was made of peripheral blood. The J gene is TRBJ1-1, the V gene TRBV9, with D unclear. CDR3 residues: CASSVSGGNTEAFF. For the CDR3, the DNA is TGTGCCAGCAGCGTATCCGGCGGGAACACTGAAGCTTTCTTT.